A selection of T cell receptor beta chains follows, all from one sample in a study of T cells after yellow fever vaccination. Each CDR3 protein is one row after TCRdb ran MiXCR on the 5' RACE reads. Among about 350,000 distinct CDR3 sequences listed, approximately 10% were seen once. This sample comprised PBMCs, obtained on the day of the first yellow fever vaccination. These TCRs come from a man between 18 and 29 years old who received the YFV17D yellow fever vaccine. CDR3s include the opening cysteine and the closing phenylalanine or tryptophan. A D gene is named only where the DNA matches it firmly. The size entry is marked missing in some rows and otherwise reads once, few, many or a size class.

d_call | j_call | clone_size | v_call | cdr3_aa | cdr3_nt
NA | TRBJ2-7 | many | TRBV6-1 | CASSLNGGSYEQYF | TGTGCCAGCAGCCTGAACGGCGGATCCTACGAGCAGTACTTC
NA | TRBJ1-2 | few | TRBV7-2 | CASSLEPGNYGYTF | TGTGCCAGCAGCTTAGAGCCTGGGAACTATGGCTACACCTTC
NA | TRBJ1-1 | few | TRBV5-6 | CVSGSSMNTEAFF | TGTGTCTCGGGGTCCAGTATGAACACTGAAGCTTTCTTT
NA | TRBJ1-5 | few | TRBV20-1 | CSVSPGVRGNQPQHF | TGCAGTGTTAGTCCCGGGGTCAGGGGCAATCAGCCCCAGCATTTT
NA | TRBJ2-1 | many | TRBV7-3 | CASSQSPTSWFNEQFF | TGTGCCAGCAGTCAATCCCCGACTAGTTGGTTCAATGAGCAGTTCTTC
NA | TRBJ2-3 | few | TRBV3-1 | CASSQGYGPGDTQYF | TGTGCCAGCAGCCAAGGATACGGACCGGGGGATACGCAGTATTTT
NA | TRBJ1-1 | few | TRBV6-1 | CASRQAVGVLTEAFF | TGTGCCAGCAGACAAGCCGTCGGGGTACTGACTGAAGCTTTCTTT
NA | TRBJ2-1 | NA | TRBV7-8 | CASSSLGAEQFF | TGTGCCAGCAGCTCGCTAGGGGCTGAGCAGTTCTTC
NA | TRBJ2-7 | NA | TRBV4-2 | CASSQDRMAAGEQYF | TGTGCCAGCAGCCAAGATAGGATGGCCGCGGGGGAGCAGTACTTC
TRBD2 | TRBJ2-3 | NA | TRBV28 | CASSFGSGGGGTDTQYF | TGTGCCAGCAGTTTCGGTAGCGGGGGGGGCGGCACAGATACGCAGTATTTT
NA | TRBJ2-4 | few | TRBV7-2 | CASSLGLGKNIQYF | TGTGCCAGCAGCTTAGGGCTAGGCAAAAACATTCAGTACTTC
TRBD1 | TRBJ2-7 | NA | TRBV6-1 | CAKAGTGMYEQYF | TGTGCCAAAGCCGGGACAGGAATGTACGAGCAGTACTTC
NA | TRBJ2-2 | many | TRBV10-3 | CAISEMTTNTGELFF | TGTGCCATCAGTGAGATGACAACGAACACCGGGGAGCTGTTTTTT
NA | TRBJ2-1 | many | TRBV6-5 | CASSLRPYNEQFF | TGTGCCAGCAGTCTCAGGCCCTACAATGAGCAGTTCTTC
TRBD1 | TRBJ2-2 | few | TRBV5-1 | CASSTVGQENTGELFF | TGCGCCAGCAGCACCGTAGGACAGGAGAACACCGGGGAGCTGTTTTTT
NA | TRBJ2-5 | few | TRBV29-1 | CSVQHSAGLLETQYF | TGCAGCGTCCAACACAGTGCTGGGCTCCTCGAGACCCAGTACTTC
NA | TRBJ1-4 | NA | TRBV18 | CASSPGQGEKLFF | TGTGCCAGCTCACCCGGGCAGGGAGAAAAACTGTTTTTT
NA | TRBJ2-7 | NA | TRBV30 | CASLTGAYEQYF | TGTGCCTCCCTGACAGGAGCCTACGAGCAGTACTTC
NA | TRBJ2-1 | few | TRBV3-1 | CASSQDPGIYNEQFF | TGTGCCAGCAGCCAAGACCCGGGGATCTACAATGAGCAGTTCTTC
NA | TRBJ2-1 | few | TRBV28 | CASSPRRRRGNEQFF | TGTGCCAGCAGCCCCCGGAGACGTCGGGGCAATGAGCAGTTCTTC
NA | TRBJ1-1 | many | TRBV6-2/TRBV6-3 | CASSYRDNTEAFF | TGTGCCAGCAGTTACCGGGACAACACTGAAGCTTTCTTT
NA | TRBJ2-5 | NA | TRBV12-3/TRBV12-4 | CASSLAVAAQETQYF | TGTGCCAGCAGTTTAGCAGTAGCGGCACAAGAGACCCAGTACTTC
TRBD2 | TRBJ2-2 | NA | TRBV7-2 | CASSLVATSGGTGELFF | TGTGCCAGCAGCTTAGTGGCAACTAGCGGGGGTACCGGGGAGCTGTTTTTT
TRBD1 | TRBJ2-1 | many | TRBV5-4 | CASSLGQGSYNEQFF | TGCGCCAGCAGCTTAGGACAGGGCTCGTACAATGAGCAGTTCTTC
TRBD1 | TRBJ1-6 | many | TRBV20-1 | CSARDWDSYNSPLHF | TGCAGTGCTAGAGATTGGGACAGCTATAATTCACCCCTCCACTTT
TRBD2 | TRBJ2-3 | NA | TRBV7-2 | CASSLAPTSGESTDTQYF | TGTGCCAGCAGCTTAGCCCCCACTAGCGGAGAGAGCACAGATACGCAGTATTTT
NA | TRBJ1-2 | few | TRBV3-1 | CASSQGGTGYGYTF | TGTGCCAGCAGCCAAGGTGGGACGGGCTATGGCTACACCTTC
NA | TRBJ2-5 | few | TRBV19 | CASSNVRVETQYF | TGTGCCAGTAGTAACGTGAGGGTGGAGACCCAGTACTTC
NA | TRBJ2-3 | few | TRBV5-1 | CASSSQDRMETQYF | TGCGCCAGCAGCTCCCAAGATCGAATGGAGACGCAGTATTTT
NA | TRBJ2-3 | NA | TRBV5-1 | CASSLEAGLHTDTQYF | TGCGCCAGCAGCTTGGAGGCGGGACTCCACACAGATACGCAGTATTTT
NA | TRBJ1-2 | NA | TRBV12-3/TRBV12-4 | CASSPSGGLDDYGYTF | TGTGCCAGCAGTCCCTCTGGGGGTTTGGATGACTATGGCTACACCTTC
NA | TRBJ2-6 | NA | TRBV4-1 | CASSQVGGGGSGANVLTF | TGCGCCAGCAGCCAAGTCGGGGGTGGTGGGTCTGGGGCCAACGTCCTGACTTTC
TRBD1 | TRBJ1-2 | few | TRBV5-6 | CASSLRGGGDYGYTF | TGTGCCAGCAGCTTGCGAGGGGGCGGTGACTATGGCTACACCTTC
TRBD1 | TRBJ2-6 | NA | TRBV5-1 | CASSLEDRGGGANVLTF | TGCGCCAGCAGCTTGGAGGACAGGGGTGGTGGGGCCAACGTCCTGACTTTC
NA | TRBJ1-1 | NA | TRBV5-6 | CASSSYGSANTEAFF | TGTGCCAGCAGCTCCTACGGGTCCGCGAACACTGAAGCTTTCTTT
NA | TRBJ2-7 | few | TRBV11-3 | CASSLGGAEAYEQYF | TGTGCCAGCAGCTTAGGCGGGGCAGAAGCCTACGAGCAGTACTTC
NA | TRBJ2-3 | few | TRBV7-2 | CASSLRGGAPDTQYF | TGTGCCAGCAGCTTAAGGGGGGGGGCCCCAGATACGCAGTATTTT